One and the same sample provided the 14 T cell receptor beta chains below, sequenced in a study of blood T cell repertoires in COVID-19 (TCRdb year 2020). Library preparation employed the immunoSEQ multiplex PCR assay. TCRdb mirrors the immuneACCESS table, restricted to in-frame sequences. Some clones are absent from its copies; in checked studies, under half trace to an unresolved V gene, and the reason for the others is unknown. Across this sample there are under 85,000 clones, with approximately 78% seen only once. The leading ten clones occupy approximately 14% of the sample. The sequenced sample consisted of peripheral blood. The receptors derive from a man of 80 years or more with acute or convalescent COVID-19.

As DNA, the CDR3 is TGCAGTGCTAGGGTCCGCAGTGGCTACACCTTC. This encodes CSARVRSGYTF. The chain is built from TRBV20-1 and TRBJ1-2; no reliable D call. This CDR3 has 11 amino acids. V dropped 3 bases and J dropped 7 bases, with 9 bases sitting between them. Germline assignment: CDR1 DFQATT and CDR2 SNEGSKA (reference sequence).

V and J are TRBV7-9 and TRBJ2-7; TRBD1 is a possible D gene (8 bases). The V and J ends lost 5 bases and 0 bases respectively, with 17 bases between them. The CDR3 covers 16 residues. The germline V gene has CDR1 SEHNR and CDR2 FQNEAQ (reference sequence). Here the CDR3 DNA reads TGTGCCAGCAGCCCCACAGGGGGACTAAACTCCTACGAGCAGTACTTC. Amino acids: CASSPTGGLNSYEQYF.

The V and J genes are TRBV19 and TRBJ2-1, with a possible D match to TRBD2 (6 bases). Germline V gives CDR1 LNHDA, CDR2 SQIVND (reference sequence). This CDR3 is built from 11 residues. Trimming stripped 3 bases from V and 10 bases from J, with 7 bases between. For the CDR3, the DNA is TGTGCCAGTAGTATGGGGAGGGAGCAGTTCTTC. Its translation: CASSMGREQFF.

V and J are TRBV29-1 and TRBJ1-2, with D uncertain. The germline CDR1 and CDR2 sequences are SQVTM and ANQGSEA. CDR3 size: 12 residues. V gave up 7 bases and J gave up 5 bases, with 14 bases separating them. CDR3 bases: TGCAGCGGTGAGCCGATACTTTATGGCTACACCTTC. This gives the protein CSGEPILYGYTF.

The J gene is TRBJ2-3, the V gene TRBV10-2, with TRBD2 matching 11 bases. Germline values: CDR1 WSHSY, CDR2 SAAADI. CDR3 length: 14 amino acids. Trimming cost V 5 bases and J 4 bases; bases outside gene matches: 2. The CDR3 spells CASSYSGGADTQYF. DNA for the CDR3: TGCGCCAGCAGTTATAGCGGGGGGGCAGATACGCAGTATTTT.

The chain couples TRBV5-1 to TRBJ2-1, with 8 bases fitting TRBD2. The CDR3 is 17 amino acids. The J segment lost 7 bases and the V segment lost 0 bases, leaving 12 bases of the junction unmatched. Germline V lookup: CDR1 SGHRS, CDR2 YFSETQ. The DNA for the CDR3 is TGCGCCAGCAGCTTGGAGGGGGGCGGGAGGACGTGGAATGAGCAGTTCTTC. Translation gives CASSLEGGGRTWNEQFF. Filled out from reference TRBV5-1 and TRBJ2-1, the complete variable domain reads KAGVTQTPRYLIKTRGQQVTLSCSPISGHRSVSWYQQTPGQGLQFLFEYFSETQRNKGNFPGRFSGRQFSNSRSEMNVSTLELGDSALYLCASSLEGGGRTWNEQFFGPGTRLTVL.

The V call is TRBV28, the J call TRBJ2-7; unclear D gene. Germline V gene sequence: CDR1 MDHEN, CDR2 SYDVKM. Deletions cut 8 bases from V and 0 bases from J, with 11 bases between. The CDR3 is 13 amino acids. The CDR3 DNA reads as TGTGCCAGCTGTTACGAGGTCTCCTACGAGCAGTACTTC. Encoded protein: CASCYEVSYEQYF.

The chain is built from TRBV5-5 and TRBJ1-6; D gene unclear. Trimming removed 4 bases at V and 4 bases at J, with 12 bases between. Germline V gene lookup returns CDR1 SGHKS and CDR2 YYEKEE (reference sequence). The CDR3 has 15 residues. This chain's CDR3 is CASSGEARYNSPLHF. CDR3 coding DNA: TGTGCCAGCAGCGGGGAGGCACGGTATAATTCACCCCTCCACTTT.

Many counts were recorded for this clone. This rearrangement joins TRBV5-6 to TRBJ1-4; D call uncertain. V shed 2 bases and J shed 8 bases, with 10 bases lying between them. This CDR3 is 13 amino acids long. Looked up from germline, CDR1 is SGHDT and CDR2 is YYEEEE. The CDR3 nucleotides are TGTGCCAGCAGCTTTGATACAGACGAAAAACTGTTTTTT. Translation: CASSFDTDEKLFF.

CDR3 sequence reads: CASSLRRNTEAFF. Here the CDR3 DNA reads TGTGCCAGCAGTTTGAGGCGGAACACTGAAGCTTTCTTT. The V and J genes are TRBV12-3 or TRBV12-4 and TRBJ1-1, with D unresolved. The CDR3 extends over 13 amino acids. Trimming cost V 3 bases and J 1 base, with 6 bases left between them.

The chain combines TRBV7-9 with TRBJ2-3; weak D call: TRBD2 (5 bases). Per germline, CDR1 SEHNR and CDR2 FQNEAQ (reference sequence). V was trimmed by 6 bases and J by 4 bases, leaving 5 bases between them. CDR3 length: 11 residues. CDR3 protein: CASREADTQYF. The DNA of the CDR3 is TGTGCCAGCAGGGAGGCAGATACGCAGTATTTT.

This chain joins TRBV4-1 and TRBJ1-5; D unresolved. From germline, CDR1 is MGHRA and CDR2 YSYEKL. V was cut by 1 base and J by 7 bases, with 20 bases left in between. This CDR3 has 17 amino acids. The CDR3 is CASSQVDILNVGQPQHF. The CDR3 nucleotides are TGCGCCAGCAGCCAAGTCGACATCCTGAATGTTGGACAGCCCCAGCATTTT.

The gene calls are TRBV24-1 and TRBJ2-1; D perhaps matches TRBD1 (5 bases). Germline-derived CDR1 and CDR2 are KGHDR and SFDVKD. There are 12 residues in the CDR3. Trimming cost V 8 bases and J 7 bases, with 11 bases left between them. The CDR3 reads CATNGRTNEQFF. The CDR3 bases are TGTGCCACCAACGGACGGACAAATGAGCAGTTCTTC.

The J gene is TRBJ2-3, the V gene TRBV24-1; 9 positions agree with TRBD1. CDR3 size: 18 residues. The J segment lost 2 bases and the V segment lost 0 bases, leaving 8 bases of the junction unmatched. The germline V gene has CDR1 KGHDR and CDR2 SFDVKD. DNA for the CDR3: TGTGCCACCAGTGATTTGAAGTCCCGGGACAGGGACACAGATACGCAGTATTTT. Translated: CATSDLKSRDRDTDTQYF.